This T cell receptor (beta chain) emerged from a study of cytomegalovirus exposure and HLA in healthy donors. General observations from the study: Productive rates of about 90% or about 30% were seen for most TCR beta V segments in an earlier analysis. The analysis excluded some indistinguishable V segments, including TRBV6-2 and TRBV6-3. Presence/absence comparisons presumed near-even sequencing depth among donors.

Turning to this clone: Its cognate antigen is unknown.

The primer mix had 60 Vbeta and 13 Jbeta primers. The assay was immunoSEQ multiplex PCR, and TCRdb's table has in-frame clones only and misses some. The sample contains 110,000 to 150,000 clones, roughly 76% of which appear only once. Looked up from germline, CDR1 is MNHEY and CDR2 is SMNVEV (reference sequence). CDR3 length equals 16 residues. V was shortened by 5 bases and J by 0 bases, with 15 bases between the two germline ends. The TCR sequence derives from a man between 18 and 35 years old in good health and CMV-seronegative. The sample comprised PBMCs. The V gene is TRBV27, the J gene TRBJ2-3; no clear D gene. CDR3 coding DNA: TGTGCCAGCAGTCCTTCTTTAGGAGATAGCACAGATACGCAGTATTTT. It specifies CASSPSLGDSTDTQYF.